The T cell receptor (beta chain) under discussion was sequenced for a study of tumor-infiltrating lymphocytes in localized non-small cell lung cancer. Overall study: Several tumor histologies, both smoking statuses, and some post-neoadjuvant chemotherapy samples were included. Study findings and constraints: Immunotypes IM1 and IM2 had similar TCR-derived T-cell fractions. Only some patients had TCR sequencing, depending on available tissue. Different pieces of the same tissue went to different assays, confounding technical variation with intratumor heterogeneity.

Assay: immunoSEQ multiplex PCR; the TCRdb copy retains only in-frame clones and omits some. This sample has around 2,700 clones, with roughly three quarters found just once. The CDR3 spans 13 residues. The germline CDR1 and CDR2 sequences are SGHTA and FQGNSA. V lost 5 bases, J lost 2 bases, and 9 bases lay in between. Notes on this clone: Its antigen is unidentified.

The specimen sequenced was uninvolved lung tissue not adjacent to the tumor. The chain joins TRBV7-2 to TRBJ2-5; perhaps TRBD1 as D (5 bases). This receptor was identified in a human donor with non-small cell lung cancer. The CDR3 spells CASSGTGQETQYF. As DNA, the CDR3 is TGTGCCAGCAGCGGAACAGGACAAGAGACCCAGTACTTC.